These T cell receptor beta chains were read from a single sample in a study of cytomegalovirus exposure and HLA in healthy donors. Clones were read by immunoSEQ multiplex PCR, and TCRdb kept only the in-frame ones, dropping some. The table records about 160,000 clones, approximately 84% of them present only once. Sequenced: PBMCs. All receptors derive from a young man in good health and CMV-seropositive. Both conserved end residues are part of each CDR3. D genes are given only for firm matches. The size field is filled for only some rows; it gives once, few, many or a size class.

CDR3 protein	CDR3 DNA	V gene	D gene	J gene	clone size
CAWYSNNEQFF	TGTGCCTGGTACAGCAACAATGAGCAGTTCTTC	TRBV30	.	TRBJ2-1	.
CASSPSRTSGSRGEQFF	TGTGCCAGCAGCCCATCCCGGACTAGCGGGAGTCGGGGTGAGCAGTTCTTC	TRBV7-6	TRBD2	TRBJ2-1	.
CASNPGGSYNEQFF	TGCGCCAGCAACCCCGGAGGTTCCTACAATGAGCAGTTCTTC	TRBV5-1	.	TRBJ2-1	.
CASSESGTSGIGTGELFF	TGTGCCAGCAGTGAATCCGGGACTAGCGGGATCGGGACCGGGGAGCTGTTTTTT	TRBV2	TRBD2	TRBJ2-2	.
CASSEGGVTEAFF	TGTGCCAGCAGTGAAGGCGGGGTCACTGAAGCTTTCTTT	TRBV2	.	TRBJ1-1	once
CASSRQGRQETQYF	TGTGCCAGCAGTAGACAGGGAAGACAAGAGACCCAGTACTTC	TRBV27	TRBD1	TRBJ2-5	.
CASSDRLRLAGGDVDEQFF	TGTGCCAGCAGTGATCGACTACGCCTAGCGGGGGGGGACGTCGATGAGCAGTTCTTC	TRBV6-4	TRBD2	TRBJ2-1	.
CASSRIRKRTGNTGELFF	TGTGCCAGCAGCCGAATCCGGAAGAGAACGGGAAACACCGGGGAGCTGTTTTTT	TRBV7-9	.	TRBJ2-2	.
CASSSPTSGGYGGELFF	TGTGCCAGCAGCTCGCCGACTAGCGGGGGGTATGGCGGGGAGCTGTTTTTT	TRBV7-3	TRBD2	TRBJ2-2	.
CAWSGDLLGHEQYF	TGTGCCTGGAGTGGAGATCTCCTAGGCCACGAGCAGTACTTC	TRBV30	.	TRBJ2-7	.
CASRRGEKETQYF	TGTGCCAGCCGTCGGGGAGAAAAAGAGACCCAGTACTTC	TRBV18	.	TRBJ2-5	.
CASSLNYQYNEQFF	TGTGCCAGCAGCTTAAACTACCAATACAATGAGCAGTTCTTC	TRBV7-2	.	TRBJ2-1	.
CASSLPRGQIPYEQYF	TGTGCCAGCAGTTTACCCCGGGGACAGATTCCCTACGAGCAGTACTTC	TRBV28	TRBD1	TRBJ2-7	once
CASSLEGRVGQPQHF	TGTGCCAGCAGCTTAGAGGGCAGGGTGGGTCAGCCCCAGCATTTT	TRBV7-9	.	TRBJ1-5	.
CAWSALTGYDQPQHF	TGTGCCTGGAGTGCGTTGACAGGGTACGATCAGCCCCAGCATTTT	TRBV30	TRBD1	TRBJ1-5	.
CAYPTVYYGYTF	TGTGCCTACCCGACAGTTTACTATGGCTACACCTTC	TRBV30	.	TRBJ1-2	few
CASSPYKGTGAYEQYF	TGTGCCAGCAGCCCATATAAAGGGACGGGAGCCTACGAGCAGTACTTC	TRBV7-2	.	TRBJ2-7	once
CASTTISYNSPLHF	TGTGCCAGTACCACTATCTCCTATAATTCACCCCTCCACTTT	TRBV19	.	TRBJ1-6	.
CASSLEPGQIYEQYF	TGCGCCAGCAGCTTGGAACCGGGACAGATTTACGAGCAGTACTTC	TRBV5-1	TRBD1	TRBJ2-7	.
CASSSWESYNEQFF	TGTGCCAGCAGCTCCTGGGAGTCCTACAATGAGCAGTTCTTC	TRBV7-3	.	TRBJ2-1	.
CASSPQRGITDTQYF	TGCGCCAGCAGCCCTCAGCGGGGGATCACAGATACGCAGTATTTT	TRBV4-1	TRBD2	TRBJ2-3	.
CASSPYGTALTYEQYF	TGTGCCAGCAGCCCATACGGGACAGCCTTAACCTACGAGCAGTACTTC	TRBV28	TRBD1	TRBJ2-7	.
CASSTMGDFSETQYF	TGCGCCAGCAGCACGATGGGAGACTTCAGCGAGACCCAGTACTTC	TRBV5-1	.	TRBJ2-5	once
CASSLLSAGLHEQYF	TGTGCCAGCAGCTTGCTTTCCGCAGGCTTGCACGAGCAGTACTTC	TRBV5-6	.	TRBJ2-7	.
CASRTGPYGYTF	TGTGCCAGCAGGACAGGGCCCTATGGCTACACCTTC	TRBV2	TRBD1	TRBJ1-2	few
CASSGQSLGKQYF	TGTGCCAGCAGTGGACAGAGCCTAGGGAAGCAGTACTTC	TRBV27	.	TRBJ2-7	.
CASSSPGFYNEQFF	TGTGCCAGCAGTTCCCCCGGGTTTTACAATGAGCAGTTCTTC	TRBV28	.	TRBJ2-1	.
CASSGSRGSGGVEQYF	TGTGCCAGCAGCGGTTCCCGGGGTAGCGGGGGGGTCGAGCAGTACTTC	TRBV7-2	TRBD2	TRBJ2-7	few
CASMGASLGYTF	TGTGCCAGCATGGGGGCCTCGCTGGGCTACACCTTC	TRBV6-1	.	TRBJ1-2	few
CASSEATANTGELFF	TGTGCCAGCAGTGAGGCGACTGCGAACACCGGGGAGCTGTTTTTT	TRBV2	.	TRBJ2-2	.
CASSLGLARTGELFF	TGTGCCAGCAGTCTAGGATTAGCGCGGACCGGGGAGCTGTTTTTT	TRBV2	.	TRBJ2-2	.
CASSRSGRARQDTQYF	TGCGCCAGCAGCCGTAGCGGGAGGGCCAGGCAAGATACGCAGTATTTT	TRBV5-1	TRBD2	TRBJ2-3	.
CASSPGGSDEQYF	TGTGCCAGCTCACCAGGGGGGAGTGACGAGCAGTACTTC	TRBV18	.	TRBJ2-7	.
CASSVVSAGDTQYF	TGTGCCAGCAGCGTAGTGAGTGCTGGAGATACGCAGTATTTT	TRBV9	.	TRBJ2-3	.
CASSIAERRTEAFF	TGTGCCAGTAGTATAGCCGAGCGCCGCACTGAAGCTTTCTTT	TRBV19	.	TRBJ1-1	.
CASSNRLAGVETQYF	TGTGCCAGCAGCAACCGACTAGCGGGAGTTGAGACCCAGTACTTC	TRBV9	TRBD2	TRBJ2-5	.
CASSEGAATNEKLFF	TGTGCCAGCAGTGAAGGCGCTGCAACTAATGAAAAACTGTTTTTT	TRBV6-1	.	TRBJ1-4	.
CASSVDGTYYEAFF	TGTGCCAGCAGCGTAGACGGGACATACTACGAAGCTTTCTTT	TRBV9	.	TRBJ1-1	few
CASLSPTIQGRQYF	TGTGCCAGCCTATCCCCGACCATACAGGGGAGGCAGTACTTC	TRBV6-1	TRBD1	TRBJ2-7	.
CASKTDSSSYNEQFF	TGTGCCAGTAAGACAGACAGCTCCTCCTACAATGAGCAGTTCTTC	TRBV19	.	TRBJ2-1	.
CASSFTGDTEAFF	TGTGCCAGCAGCTTCACAGGGGACACTGAAGCTTTCTTT	TRBV7-9	TRBD1	TRBJ1-1	.